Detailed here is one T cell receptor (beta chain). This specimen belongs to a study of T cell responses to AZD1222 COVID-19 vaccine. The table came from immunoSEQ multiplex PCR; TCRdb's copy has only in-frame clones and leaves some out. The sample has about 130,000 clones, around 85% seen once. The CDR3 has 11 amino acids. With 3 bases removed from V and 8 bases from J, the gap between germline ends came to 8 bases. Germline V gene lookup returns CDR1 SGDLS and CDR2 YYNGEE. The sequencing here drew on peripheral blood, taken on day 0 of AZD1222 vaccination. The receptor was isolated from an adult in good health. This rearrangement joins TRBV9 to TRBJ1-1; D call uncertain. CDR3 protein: CASSATTEAFF. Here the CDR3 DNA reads TGTGCCAGCAGCGCCACTACCGAAGCTTTCTTT.